This T cell receptor (beta chain) was documented in a study of molecular identifiers for immune sequencing clone quantification. Study-wide background: Naive CD8 RNA (about 19,000 or 110,000 cells) was divided into five aliquots, with four sequenced. Findings and caveats of the study: Jurkat TCR RNA that was spiked in from one cell was reportedly detectable among one million naive cells. A shared barcode on identical TCR molecules could lead to underestimated sizes for highly expanded clones.

This clonotype has a handful of counts. Its antigen remains unknown. Bulk TCR library preparation followed previously described methods with listed TCR primers. MiXCR, run by TCRdb on the PCR reads, gives a single entry per CDR3 protein. The sample yields 85,000 to 100,000 distinct CDR3 sequences, roughly 26% seen once. The CDR3 is 13 amino acids. Trimming removed 6 bases from V and 2 bases from J; junction bases left unmatched: 2. Germline CDR1 is DFQATT and CDR2 is SNEGSKA (reference sequence). The sample was naive CD8+ T cells from blood, with Jurkat cell RNA spiked in. Subset noted: FACS-sorted CD8+CD4-CCR7+CD45RA+ naive T cells. The receptor was derived from a human donor in good health. Some libraries in this study had Jurkat cell RNA spiked in. V is TRBV20-1 and J is TRBJ2-7, with 12 bases fitting TRBD2. CDR3 nucleotide sequence: TGCAGTGCGAGGACTAGCGGGACCTACGAGCAGTACTTC. Its translation is CSARTSGTYEQYF.